One sample yielded the 18 T cell receptor beta chains listed below, sequenced in a study of cytomegalovirus exposure and HLA in healthy donors. PCR used 60 Vbeta primers and 13 Jbeta primers. Sequenced by immunoSEQ multiplex PCR; TCRdb stores in-frame clones only, minus some. The sample records some 180,000 clones, around 76% being singletons. Material for sequencing was PBMCs. All receptors derive from a man in his forties or fifties in good health and CMV-seronegative.

CDR3 bases: TGTGCCAGCAGCTTAGATATCGGGGGTAGGACAGATACGCAGTATTTT. Encoded protein: CASSLDIGGRTDTQYF. The chain recombines TRBV11-3 with TRBJ2-3; D may be TRBD2 (6 bases). Between the trimmed V and J ends, which lost 0 bases and 3 bases, there was a span of 13 bases. Germline loops: CDR1 SGHNT, CDR2 YENEEA. The CDR3 has 16 amino acids.

V and J are TRBV4-3 and TRBJ2-3, with D possibly being TRBD2 (7 bases). The CDR3 length is 17 residues. Germline CDR1 and CDR2: LGHNA and YSLEER. Trimming pared 1 base from V and 1 base from J, leaving 15 bases between. For the CDR3, the DNA is TGCGCCAGCAGCCAAGGAGTTCTGGGGGGGCGCACAGATACGCAGTATTTT. Its protein is CASSQGVLGGRTDTQYF.

The chain employs TRBV2 and TRBJ1-4, with 8 bases matching TRBD1. This CDR3 region has 13 residues. Germline V gene sequence: CDR1 SNHLY, CDR2 FYNNEI. V shed 7 bases, J shed 8 bases, and the junction held 6 bases outside the gene matches. Here the CDR3 reads CASNPGGVEKLFF. The DNA of the CDR3 is TGTGCCAGCAACCCAGGGGGCGTAGAAAAACTGTTTTTT.

The chain has TRBV10-3 and TRBJ1-1; D possibly corresponds to TRBD1 (5 bases). V was cut by 2 bases and J by 11 bases, with 12 bases left in between. Looked up from germline, CDR1 is ENHRY and CDR2 is SYGVKD. The CDR3 loop spans 12 amino acids. CDR3 in amino acids: CAISEPGRDAFF. The CDR3 nucleotides are TGTGCCATCAGTGAGCCAGGGCGAGATGCTTTCTTT.

CDR3 loop: CASSPRDRVDEQYF. In DNA, the CDR3 is TGTGCCAGTAGTCCCCGGGACAGGGTGGACGAGCAGTACTTC. V is TRBV19 and J is TRBJ2-7; TRBD1 matches 9 bases. This CDR3 comprises 14 residues. Germline V gene sequence: CDR1 LNHDA, CDR2 SQIVND (reference sequence). V trimming: 5 bases; J trimming: 5 bases; junction bases outside the gene matches: 7.

The CDR3 DNA follows: TGTGCCAGCAGCGTAGAAGCAACTAGCGGGGGGTCGTACCAAGAGACCCAGTACTTC. It encodes CASSVEATSGGSYQETQYF. V gene TRBV9 combines with J gene TRBJ2-5; TRBD2 matches at 12 bases. The CDR3 is made up of 19 amino acids. Germline V CDR1 and CDR2: SGDLS, YYNGEE. The V segment lost 0 bases and the J segment 0 bases; nucleotides outside the gene matches: 9.

The rearrangement links TRBV7-2 to TRBJ2-2, with 7 bases fitting TRBD2. This CDR3 is built from 16 residues. The trim removed 4 bases at V and 4 bases at J, leaving 9 bases unmatched. Germline loops: CDR1 SGHTA, CDR2 FQGNSA. The CDR3 DNA sequence: TGTGCCAGCAGCTGGAATAGCGGGTATAGCACCGGGGAGCTGTTTTTT. It is translated as CASSWNSGYSTGELFF.

The chain joins TRBV9 to TRBJ1-4, with 10 bases that match TRBD1. CDR1 is SGDLS, CDR2 YYNGEE, per germline. The trim removed 3 bases at V and 8 bases at J, leaving 1 base unmatched. The CDR3 runs 13 residues. CDR3 DNA: TGTGCCAGCAGCGGACAGGGGGCAGAAAAACTGTTTTTT. Protein product: CASSGQGAEKLFF.

The V and J genes are TRBV9 and TRBJ2-5; 10 nucleotides match TRBD2. Per the germline V gene, CDR1 is SGDLS and CDR2 is YYNGEE. The V segment lost 0 bases and the J segment 5 bases; nucleotides outside the gene matches: 7. This CDR3 region has 16 residues. This chain's CDR3 is CASSVGASGGLETQYF. The CDR3 DNA is TGTGCCAGCAGCGTAGGGGCTAGCGGGGGTTTGGAGACCCAGTACTTC.

A single count supports this clone. The gene calls are TRBV6-5 and TRBJ2-1; 11 bases agree with TRBD2. Germline CDR1 MNHEY, CDR2 SVGAGI. This CDR3 spans 15 amino acids. The junction had 7 bases not matched to a gene; V was cut back by 6 bases and J by 6 bases. CDR3 region: CASSLTSGRVNEQFF. The CDR3 nucleotides read TGTGCCAGCAGCCTTACTAGCGGGAGAGTCAATGAGCAGTTCTTC.

This rearrangement joins TRBV18 to TRBJ2-5; 8 bases are a match to TRBD2. Trimming cost V 2 bases and J 5 bases; bases outside gene matches: 7. CDR3 length equals 15 residues. Germline assignment: CDR1 KGHSH and CDR2 LQKENI. The CDR3 loop is CASSPERGLGETQYF. DNA for the CDR3: TGTGCCAGCTCACCAGAGCGGGGGCTCGGGGAGACCCAGTACTTC.

This clone was observed a few times. The chain is built from TRBV11-1 and TRBJ2-3; unclear D gene. There are 12 residues in the CDR3. Germline V lookup: CDR1 SGHAT, CDR2 FQDESV (reference sequence). Trimming removed 5 bases from V and 1 base from J, with 4 bases in between. The CDR3 coding sequence is TGTGCCAGCAGCCCTGGCACAGATACGCAGTATTTT. Amino acid sequence: CASSPGTDTQYF. Full variable domain (missing parts from reference TRBV11-1 and TRBJ2-3): EAEVAQSPRYKITEKSQAVAFWCDPISGHATLYWYRQILGQGPELLVQFQDESVVDDSQLPKDRFSAERLKGVDSTLKIQPAELGDSAMYLCASSPGTDTQYFGPGTRLTVL.

The V call is TRBV6-1, the J call TRBJ1-2, with TRBD1 identical over 9 bases. This CDR3 has 17 residues. Trimming cost V 1 base and J 4 bases; bases outside gene matches: 10. In germline, CDR1 is MNHNS, CDR2 SASEGT. The CDR3, as DNA: TGTGCCAGCAGTGAAGTGGGACAGGGTCTAGGGGGCTATGGCTACACCTTC. Translation: CASSEVGQGLGGYGYTF.

This clone was seen once. V usage is TRBV25-1 and J usage is TRBJ1-4, with a tentative D call TRBD1 (6 bases). Trimming took 9 bases from V and 3 from J, leaving 23 bases between them. There are 17 residues in the CDR3. CDR1 and CDR2 (germline): MGHDK, SYGVNS. The CDR3 bases are TGTGCCAGTGGGGGCAGAGACAAGAGGGTAGCTAATGAAAAACTGTTTTTT. Translated: CASGGRDKRVANEKLFF.

The chain has TRBV19 and TRBJ1-2, with 8 nucleotides matching TRBD1. The ends lost 5 bases at V and 10 bases at J; junction bases unmatched: 9. The germline CDR1 and CDR2 sequences are LNHDA and SQIVND (reference sequence). This CDR3 is 13 amino acids long. The CDR3 DNA reads TGTGCCAGTAGTCCCGTGGACAGGGAGGTCTACACCTTC. Protein product: CASSPVDREVYTF.

V is TRBV30 and J is TRBJ1-3; 7 bases agree with TRBD1. The CDR3 loop spans 17 amino acids. Trimming took 1 base from V and 2 from J; bases not matched to a gene: 11. CDR1 GTSNPN and CDR2 SVGIG come from the germline V gene (reference sequence). The CDR3, as DNA: TGTGCCTGGAGTGGTTTTGGGGGCAGGGGGACTGGAAACACCATATATTTT. Amino acid sequence: CAWSGFGGRGTGNTIYF.

The gene calls are TRBV2 and TRBJ1-2; 10 bases align to TRBD1. This CDR3 comprises 14 residues. Trimming removed 6 bases from V and 5 bases from J; junction bases left unmatched: 6. Germline assignment: CDR1 SNHLY and CDR2 FYNNEI. CDR3 nucleotides: TGTGCCAGCAGAAGACAGGGGGCAGGTTATGGCTACACCTTC. Residues: CASRRQGAGYGYTF.

This clone was seen only a few times. The chain recombines TRBV6-5 with TRBJ2-1, with 11 bases that match TRBD2. The J segment lost 7 bases and the V segment lost 6 bases, leaving 8 bases of the junction unmatched. The CDR3 consists of 15 residues. CDR1 and CDR2 from the germline V gene are MNHEY and SVGAGI. The CDR3 bases are TGTGCCAGCAGACGACTAGCGGGAACCTCAAATGAGCAGTTCTTC. Amino acid sequence: CASRRLAGTSNEQFF.